This TCR beta chain was captured by sequencing in a study of blood T cell repertoires in COVID-19. The CDR3 is 13 residues long. Germline CDR1 and CDR2: LNHDA and SQIVND (reference sequence). Trimming removed 3 bases from V and 7 bases from J, with 10 bases in between. In the original workflow: By means of reference gene primer amplification, nucleated cell counts were estimated. Method: immunoSEQ multiplex PCR; TCRdb's copy keeps in-frame clones and lacks some. The DNA gave D and trimming, while V, J and clone size come from that table. The sample lists about 99,000 clones, around 85% occurring once.

Sequencing input: peripheral blood. The TCR originated in an elderly woman with active or convalescent COVID-19. This sequence joins TRBV19 and TRBJ1-5; D unclear. CDR3 amino acids: CASSMAGLQPQHF. As DNA, the CDR3 is TGTGCCAGTAGTATGGCCGGGTTGCAGCCCCAGCATTTT.